This T cell receptor (beta chain) originates from a study of human CD8 memory T cell subsets. About this clonotype: What it binds is unknown.

CCR7+ PD-1+ TIGIT+ early memory CD8+ T cells with exhausted-like traits constituted the TPEX cells. The source of the RNA was duplicate vials containing roughly 150,000 sorted CD8+ T cells for each subset. The CDR3 is made up of 16 amino acids. Germline CDR1 reads SEHNR; CDR2 reads FQNEAQ (reference sequence). Study-wide points: Chao1 was used to estimate diversity, and its estimates suggested stem-like memory T cells were more diverse than precursor exhausted T cells.

UMI-labeled 5' RACE was the method by which TCR beta libraries were made. TCRdb reprocessed the 5' RACE reads and keeps a single row for each CDR3 protein, giving no DNA. The sample has more than 6,000 distinct CDR3 sequences. The sample taken for sequencing was CD8+ T cells from PBMCs. This receptor was obtained from a human donor in good health. V and J are TRBV7-9 and TRBJ2-2. The CDR3 sequence is CASSLDVSQSTGELFF.